This T cell receptor beta chain was observed in a study of cytomegalovirus exposure and HLA in healthy donors. A remark on this clone: The antigen is unknown. One end of the junction does not line up with germline, which may come from a read error.

The CDR3 extends over 12 amino acids. The germline V gene has CDR1 MDHEN and CDR2 SYDVKM. Sequencing was performed with immunoSEQ multiplex PCR; in TCRdb, only in-frame clones are kept and a portion is missing. The repertoire consists of tens of thousands of clones, with roughly 94% occurring once and the leading ten covering nearly 6%. General observations from the study: TCR beta chains numbering some 160 were designated cytomegalovirus-associated.

Sequencing used PBMCs. This receptor was obtained from a woman aged 18 to 35 in good health and CMV-seropositive. The rearrangement joins TRBV28 to TRBJ2-7, with a tentative D call TRBD2 (7 bases). CDR3 sequence (DNA): TGTGCCAGCAGTCCCCAGGCAAGGGGGGGCATCTTC. Translation gives CASSPQARGGIF.